This T cell receptor (beta chain) was identified in a study of T cell changes during pregnancy in multiple sclerosis (dated by TCRdb to the late 2010s). With regard to the full study: The study looked at changes in the T cell repertoire across pregnancy in women with multiple sclerosis.

To note about this clone: This clone's antigen is unknown. Base quality data are lacking; no much larger clone is found one base away.

CDR1 and CDR2, per the germline V gene (reference sequence), are MNHEY and SMNVEV. The CDR3 sequence holds 16 residues, the cysteine and phenylalanine included. The retained sequence is limited to the CDR3, 48 bases, with the frame set at the first base. Compared with germline, V lacks 1 base and J lacks 5 bases; bases without a gene match: 8. The library was generated by the immunoSEQ multiplex PCR assay. Imported from immuneACCESS, the table was reduced by TCRdb to in-frame sequences with V and J called. These copies leave out some clones; in studies compared against another copy, an unresolved V gene accounts for under half, and the cause of the remainder is not known. A total of roughly 70,000 clones appear in this sample, about nine tenths of them only once. The ten largest clones capture 3% to 4% of the sample.

This clonotype was obtained from a female donor with multiple sclerosis, enrolled in a pregnancy study. Sequenced here: peripheral blood, sampled before pregnancy. This chain is built from TRBV27 and TRBJ2-3; 8 bases in the middle match TRBD2. The DNA is TGTGCCAGCAGTTTATGGGCGGGACTAGGAGGAGATACGCAGTATTTT. Protein translation: CASSLWAGLGGDTQYF.